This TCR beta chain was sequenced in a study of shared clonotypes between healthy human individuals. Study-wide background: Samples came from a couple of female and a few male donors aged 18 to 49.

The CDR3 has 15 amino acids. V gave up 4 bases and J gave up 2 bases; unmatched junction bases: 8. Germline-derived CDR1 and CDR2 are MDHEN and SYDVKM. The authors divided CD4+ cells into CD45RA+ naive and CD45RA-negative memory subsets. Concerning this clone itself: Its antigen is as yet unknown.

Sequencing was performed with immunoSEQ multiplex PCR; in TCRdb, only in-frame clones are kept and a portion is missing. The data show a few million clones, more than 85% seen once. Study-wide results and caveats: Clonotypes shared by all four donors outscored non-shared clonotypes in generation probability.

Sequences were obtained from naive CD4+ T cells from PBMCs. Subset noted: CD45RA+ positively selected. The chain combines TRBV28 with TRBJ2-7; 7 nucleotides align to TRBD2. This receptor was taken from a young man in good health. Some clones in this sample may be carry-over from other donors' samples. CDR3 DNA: TGTGCCAGCAGTTCCCTAGCGGAAACCACCTACGAGCAGTACTTC. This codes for CASSSLAETTYEQYF.